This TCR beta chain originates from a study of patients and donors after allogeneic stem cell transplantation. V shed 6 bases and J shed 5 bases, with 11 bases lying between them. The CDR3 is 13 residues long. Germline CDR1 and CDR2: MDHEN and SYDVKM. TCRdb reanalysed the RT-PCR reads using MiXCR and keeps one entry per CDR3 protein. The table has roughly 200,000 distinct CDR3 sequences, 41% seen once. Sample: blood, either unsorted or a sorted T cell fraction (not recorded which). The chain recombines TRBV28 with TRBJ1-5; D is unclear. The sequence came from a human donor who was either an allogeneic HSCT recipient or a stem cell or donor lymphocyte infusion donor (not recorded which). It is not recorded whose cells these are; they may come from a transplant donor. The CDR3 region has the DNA TGTGCCAGCAGCCTACAGAGGGATCAGCCCCAGCATTTT. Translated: CASSLQRDQPQHF. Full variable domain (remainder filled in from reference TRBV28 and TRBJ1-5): DVKVTQSSRYLVKRTGEKVFLECVQDMDHENMFWYRQDPGLGLRLIYFSYDVKMKEKGDIPEGYSVSREKKERFSLILESASTNQTSMYLCASSLQRDQPQHFGDGTRLSIL.